The 31 T cell receptor beta chains below all came from one sample that was sequenced in a study of T cells expressing NK-cell markers (dated by TCRdb to 2018 to 2020). The library was made by 5' RACE. The sequencer was an Illumina HiSeq 2000. Each CDR3 protein sequence appears as one entry after TCRdb reprocessed the reads, and no DNA is included. The data table for this sample lists more than 400,000 distinct CDR3 sequences. Approximately 7% of the sample is taken by the ten largest. Sample: blood T cells: a sorted CD56 or NKG2C T cell subset, CD4+ or CD8+ T cells, or bulk PBMC T cells (not recorded which). These receptors were obtained from a woman between 18 and 69 years old in good health.

J is TRBJ2-6 and V is TRBV20-1; the D call of TRBD2 rests on TCRdb alone, since no DNA is present to check it. The CDR3 covers 17 residues. CDR1 is DFQATT, CDR2 SNEGSKA, per germline (reference sequence). The CDR3: CSARRLAGVSGANVLTF.

The chain recombines TRBV9 with TRBJ2-2; the D gene TCRdb calls, TRBD1, cannot be checked with no DNA. The germline V gene has CDR1 SGDLS and CDR2 YYNGEE. This CDR3 has 19 residues. The CDR3 is CASSVTGLRAGANTGELFF.

The chain employs TRBV5-1 and TRBJ2-2; TCRdb's D gene call, TRBD2, goes unchecked for lack of DNA. Germline V gene sequence: CDR1 SGHRS, CDR2 YFSETQ. CDR3 size: 16 residues. CDR3: CASSSGLAGGYGELFF.

This rearrangement joins TRBV3-1 to TRBJ2-1; absent DNA, TCRdb's TRBD2 call cannot be checked. The germline V gene encodes CDR1 LGHDT and CDR2 YNNKEL (reference sequence). The CDR3 length is 13 residues. CDR3 sequence reads: CASSMRRGNEQFF.

The chain links TRBV5-1 to TRBJ2-3; TCRdb proposes TRBD1, but this gene call is untestable without DNA. Germline CDR1 SGHRS, CDR2 YFSETQ. The CDR3 covers 17 residues. CDR3 region: CASSIGHRDLATDTQYF.

This chain links TRBV7-9 with TRBJ2-3; TCRdb's assignment of TRBD1 cannot be checked, as there is no DNA. Germline assignment: CDR1 SEHNR and CDR2 FQNEAQ (reference sequence). CDR3 size: 16 residues. CDR3 in amino acids: CASSLEAGTSTDTQYF.

This chain uses TRBV12-3 or TRBV12-4 with TRBJ1-2; TCRdb's D gene call, TRBD1, goes unchecked for lack of DNA. The CDR3 sequence is 15 residues long. CDR3 sequence reads: CASRWTGLTNYGYTF.

The J gene is TRBJ1-6, the V gene TRBV11-3. Germline loops: CDR1 SGHNT, CDR2 YENEEA. This CDR3 spans 13 amino acids. CDR3 sequence: CASSRTSNSPLHF.

The chain joins TRBV15 to TRBJ2-1; the D gene TCRdb calls, TRBD2, cannot be checked with no DNA. The CDR3 contains 16 residues. Looked up from germline, CDR1 is LNHNV and CDR2 is YYDKDF (reference sequence). The CDR3 is CATSKEAGGPYNEQFF.

The V and J genes are TRBV24-1 and TRBJ2-1. Looked up from germline, CDR1 is KGHDR and CDR2 is SFDVKD. This CDR3 is built from 13 residues. The CDR3 is CATSGGYYNEQFF.

The chain joins TRBV10-3 to TRBJ1-6; the TCRdb call, TRBD1, lacks DNA for checking. Germline V gives CDR1 ENHRY, CDR2 SYGVKD. The CDR3 runs 13 residues. CDR3 region: CAIRGQENLPLHF.

This chain links TRBV28 with TRBJ2-7. Germline lookup yields CDR1 MDHEN and CDR2 SYDVKM. The CDR3 is 11 amino acids. CDR3 protein: CASSDVYEQYF.

CDR3 residues: CASSVGQQETQYF. V and J are TRBV9 and TRBJ2-5. The V gene's germline CDR1 is SGDLS and CDR2 YYNGEE. This CDR3 has 13 residues.

The V gene is TRBV11-2, the J gene TRBJ2-7; the D gene TCRdb calls, TRBD1, cannot be checked with no DNA. CDR1 is SGHAT, CDR2 FQNNGV, per germline. This CDR3 is 14 amino acids long. The CDR3 sequence is CASSLGQTDYEQYF.

The genes are TRBV7-8 and TRBJ2-3; the TCRdb D gene call, TRBD2, has no DNA to confirm it. The V gene's germline CDR1 is SGHVS and CDR2 FQNEAQ. This CDR3 comprises 13 residues. CDR3 loop: CAATGRAQDTQYF.

This chain uses TRBV20-1 with TRBJ2-5; no DNA is available, so the TRBD2 call from TCRdb remains unchecked. This CDR3 is 13 amino acids long. Germline CDR1 DFQATT, CDR2 SNEGSKA (reference sequence). CDR3 residues: CSASWTEGETQYF.

This chain uses TRBV20-1 with TRBJ2-5; the D gene TCRdb calls, TRBD1, cannot be checked with no DNA. The CDR3 sequence is 13 residues long. Germline V gives CDR1 DFQATT, CDR2 SNEGSKA (reference sequence). CDR3: CSASMRGEETQYF.

The J gene is TRBJ1-5, the V gene TRBV5-1. The CDR3 spans 13 residues. The germline CDR1 and CDR2 sequences are SGHRS and YFSETQ. CDR3 residues: CASSFGTNQPQHF.

The J gene is TRBJ2-7, the V gene TRBV5-5. CDR3 length: 13 amino acids. The germline V gene encodes CDR1 SGHKS and CDR2 YYEKEE (reference sequence). The CDR3 here is CASSPYIDYEQYF.

The chain is built from TRBV7-9 and TRBJ2-3; the TRBD1 assignment by TCRdb is unverifiable without DNA. This CDR3 is 16 amino acids long. The germline CDR1 and CDR2 sequences are SEHNR and FQNEAQ (reference sequence). The CDR3 sequence is CASSPGGGASTDTQYF.

The J gene is TRBJ1-5, the V gene TRBV15; TCRdb's D call of TRBD1 is untestable without DNA. This CDR3 region has 15 residues. Germline-derived CDR1 and CDR2 are LNHNV and YYDKDF (reference sequence). This CDR3 is CATSRDPGLGQPQHF.

The rearrangement joins TRBV29-1 to TRBJ2-2; the D gene TCRdb calls, TRBD1, cannot be checked with no DNA. The CDR3 has 15 residues. Germline CDR1 SQVTM, CDR2 ANQGSEA. The CDR3 region is CSVRGTAPNTGELFF.

Here the CDR3 reads CSANHRDYTGLTDTQYF. The chain couples TRBV20-1 to TRBJ2-3; TCRdb lists TRBD2, though no DNA is available to test this call. The CDR3 is made up of 17 amino acids. Germline CDR1 DFQATT, CDR2 SNEGSKA (reference sequence).

The chain employs TRBV2 and TRBJ2-2. CDR3 length: 13 residues. Germline V gene data show CDR1 as SNHLY and CDR2 as FYNNEI. CDR3 amino acids: CASSEGNTGELFF.

The rearrangement links TRBV20-1 to TRBJ2-5; TCRdb's D call, TRBD2, is unchecked because there is no DNA. The CDR3 runs 13 residues. Germline CDR1 is DFQATT and CDR2 is SNEGSKA (reference sequence). The CDR3 sequence: CSGISGRAETQYF.

This chain links TRBV4-1 with TRBJ2-7. The CDR3 extends over 15 amino acids. The germline CDR1 and CDR2 sequences are MGHRA and YSYEKL. The CDR3 spells CASSQATASSYEQYF.

The chain has TRBV7-9 and TRBJ1-2. The CDR3 runs 13 residues. The germline gives CDR1 SEHNR, CDR2 FQNEAQ (reference sequence). The CDR3 spells CASSPPVDLRYTF.

V gene TRBV12-3 or TRBV12-4 combines with J gene TRBJ2-2; TCRdb's D call of TRBD1 is untestable without DNA. The CDR3 spans 15 residues. CDR3 residues: CASSFSSGGTGELFF.

The rearrangement joins TRBV3-1 to TRBJ2-1; TCRdb reports TRBD2, a call that lacks DNA to check it against. This CDR3 has 14 residues. Germline loops: CDR1 LGHDT, CDR2 YNNKEL (reference sequence). The CDR3 is CASSRLAEKNEQFF.

V is TRBV11-2 and J is TRBJ2-3; there is no DNA to check the TCRdb D call of TRBD1. This CDR3 has 15 amino acids. Germline V gives CDR1 SGHAT, CDR2 FQNNGV. The CDR3 protein is CASTRVGEYTDTQYF.

The CDR3 sequence is CASSIQTQNYNEQFF. This chain joins TRBV19 and TRBJ2-1. Germline CDR1 and CDR2: LNHDA and SQIVND (reference sequence). CDR3 length equals 15 residues. Full variable domain (remainder filled in from reference TRBV19 and TRBJ2-1): DGGITQSPKYLFRKEGQNVTLSCEQNLNHDAMYWYRQDPGQGLRLIYYSQIVNDFQKGDIAEGYSVSREKKESFPLTVTSAQKNPTAFYLCASSIQTQNYNEQFFGPGTRLTVL.